What follows are 20 T cell receptor beta chains derived from one specimen sequenced in a study of T cells after yellow fever vaccination. TCRdb ran MiXCR on the 5' RACE reads and lists one entry per CDR3 protein. The profile covers hundreds of thousands of distinct CDR3 sequences, with 7.5% to 9.5% appearing a single time and over 3% taken by the ten largest. This specimen was CD4+ T cells sorted from PBMCs, taken 5 days after the yellow fever booster vaccination. These receptors were obtained from a man aged 18 to 30 who received the YFV17D yellow fever vaccine.

V usage is TRBV2 and J usage is TRBJ2-2; D might be TRBD2 (7 bases). The germline gives CDR1 SNHLY, CDR2 FYNNEI. Trimming pared 8 bases from V and 7 bases from J, leaving 14 bases between. CDR3 length: 13 residues. The CDR3 sequence: CASARGAGGELFF. The DNA of the CDR3 is TGTGCCAGCGCACGGGGGGCAGGCGGGGAGCTGTTTTTT.

This clonotype was counted many times. This sequence joins TRBV5-1 and TRBJ1-1; 7 bases align to TRBD1. V lost 0 bases, J lost 1 base, and 3 bases stayed unmatched. Germline V gives CDR1 SGHRS, CDR2 YFSETQ. The CDR3 runs to 15 residues. CDR3 bases: TGCGCCAGCAGCTTGGGCCCAGGGGGGAACACTGAAGCTTTCTTT. This gives the protein CASSLGPGGNTEAFF.

This clonotype was detected only a few times. The chain carries TRBV4-1 and TRBJ1-1; the D is unclear. There are 14 residues in the CDR3. V shed 2 bases and J shed 8 bases, with 15 bases lying between them. Germline loops: CDR1 MGHRA, CDR2 YSYEKL. The CDR3 loop is CASSQPPGPKEAFF. The DNA of the CDR3 is TGCGCCAGCAGCCAACCTCCCGGGCCCAAGGAAGCTTTCTTT.

The chain joins TRBV10-3 to TRBJ2-6, with unresolved D. The CDR3 is made up of 14 amino acids. Per germline, CDR1 ENHRY and CDR2 SYGVKD. V lost 8 bases and J lost 0, with 8 bases in between. The CDR3 loop reads CAIGSSSGANVLTF. The CDR3 coding sequence is TGTGCCATCGGTTCTAGCTCTGGGGCCAACGTCCTGACTTTC.

V is TRBV2 and J is TRBJ2-7, with TRBD2 as a possible D gene (6 bases). The CDR3 has 13 amino acids. Germline CDR1 reads SNHLY; CDR2 reads FYNNEI. Trimming cost V 6 bases and J 6 bases, with 15 bases left between them. The CDR3 protein is CASRGDSFSEQYV. DNA of the CDR3: TGTGCCAGCAGGGGGGACTCGTTTTCCGAGCAGTACGTC.

In DNA form, the CDR3 reads TGTGCCAGCTCAATCGGGACAGCCTCCTACGAGCAGTACTTC. Protein: CASSIGTASYEQYF. The chain couples TRBV18 to TRBJ2-7; TRBD1 matches at 7 bases. The CDR3 runs 14 residues. V dropped 5 bases and J dropped 0; count of bases not matched to a gene: 4. CDR1 is KGHSH, CDR2 LQKENI, per germline.

This clonotype was observed a few times. V usage is TRBV5-1 and J usage is TRBJ2-1; D could derive from TRBD1 or TRBD2 (5 bases each). There are 15 residues in the CDR3. Between the trimmed V and J ends, which lost 4 bases and 1 base, there was a span of 12 bases. Germline CDR1 and CDR2: SGHRS and YFSETQ. CDR3 sequence reads: CASSPVGVSYNEQFF. The CDR3, as DNA: TGCGCCAGCAGCCCGGTGGGGGTTTCCTACAATGAGCAGTTCTTC.

V is TRBV7-2 and J is TRBJ2-7; either TRBD1 or TRBD2 may supply D (6 bases each). The CDR3 totals 15 residues. Germline V gene lookup returns CDR1 SGHTA and CDR2 FQGNSA. Deletions cut 4 bases from V and 0 bases from J, with 13 bases between. As DNA, the CDR3 is TGTGCCAGCAGCTACATAGCGGACAGCTCCTACGAGCAGTACGTC. Translating it yields CASSYIADSSYEQYV.

This clonotype came up a few times. The chain recombines TRBV12-3 or TRBV12-4 with TRBJ1-6, with no clear D. Deletions cut 3 bases from V and 6 bases from J, with 9 bases between. This CDR3 has 14 residues. The CDR3 sequence is CASSFGALNSPLHF. CDR3 bases: TGTGCCAGCAGTTTTGGTGCCCTTAATTCACCCCTCCACTTT.

This clonotype turned up a few times. This chain connects TRBV24-1 to TRBJ2-5; D gene uncertain. Germline CDR1 and CDR2: KGHDR and SFDVKD. This CDR3 is 16 amino acids long. Trimming pared 1 base from V and 4 bases from J, leaving 15 bases between. CDR3 DNA sequence: TGTGCCACCAGTGATTTTAATCAGAATCGAGGAGAGACCCAGTACTTC. Protein sequence: CATSDFNQNRGETQYF.

This clonotype has just a few counts. The J gene is TRBJ2-1, the V gene TRBV12-5, with no clear D. Germline CDR1 reads LGHNT; CDR2 reads FRNRAP. With 2 bases removed from V and 11 bases from J, the gap between germline ends came to 16 bases. The CDR3 has 14 residues. CDR3 residues: CASGLSLVPRKQFF. The CDR3 DNA reads TGTGCTAGTGGTTTGTCCCTTGTTCCGAGGAAGCAGTTCTTC.

The CDR3 DNA sequence: TGTGCCAGCAGGTTTGACAGTCAAGCTTTCTTT. It is translated as CASRFDSQAFF. J is TRBJ1-1 and V is TRBV12-3 or TRBV12-4, with D perhaps matching TRBD1 (5 bases). Trimming took 6 bases from V and 9 from J, leaving 11 bases between them. The CDR3 runs 11 residues.

This clonotype was found many times. The chain uses TRBV28 and TRBJ2-3; 8 nucleotides line up with TRBD2. Losses at the gene ends were 2 bases for V and 6 bases for J; bases not matched to a gene: 7. The CDR3 loop spans 15 amino acids. The V gene's germline CDR1 is MDHEN and CDR2 SYDVKM. The CDR3 DNA follows: TGTGCCAGCAGTTTAGAACGGGGGGGCCGGGATACGCAGTATTTT. This sequence encodes CASSLERGGRDTQYF.

The V call is TRBV24-1, the J call TRBJ2-1; no clear D. The CDR3 totals 14 residues. Trimming took 2 bases from V and 4 from J, leaving 8 bases between them. Germline assignment: CDR1 KGHDR and CDR2 SFDVKD. The CDR3 loop reads CATSDSADYNEQFF. The CDR3 DNA reads TGTGCCACCAGTGATTCGGCAGATTACAATGAGCAGTTCTTC.

The chain carries TRBV27 and TRBJ1-2; no definite D call. CDR3 length: 13 amino acids. Germline V gene data show CDR1 as MNHEY and CDR2 as SMNVEV (reference sequence). V was trimmed by 0 bases and J by 4 bases, leaving 6 bases between them. In DNA form, the CDR3 reads TGTGCCAGCAGTTTATCCGGCCTCTATGGCTACACCTTC. This gives the protein CASSLSGLYGYTF.

CDR3 in amino acids: CSVPETLWGYGYTF. The CDR3 DNA is TGCAGCGTTCCTGAGACGCTCTGGGGCTATGGCTACACCTTC. This chain joins TRBV29-1 and TRBJ1-2; D gene ambiguous. Germline CDR1 is SQVTM and CDR2 is ANQGSEA. V was cut by 5 bases and J by 4 bases, with 17 bases left in between. The CDR3 length is 14 residues. Drawing the rest from reference TRBV29-1 and TRBJ1-2, the complete variable domain is SAVISQKPSRDICQRGTSLTIQCQVDSQVTMMFWYRQQPGQSLTLIATANQGSEATYESGFVIDKFPISRPNLTFSTLTVSNMSPEDSSIYLCSVPETLWGYGYTFGSGTRLTVV.

The chain is built from TRBV6-5 and TRBJ2-5; maybe TRBD2 (5 bases). Trimming shortened V by 6 bases and J by 7 bases, and 18 bases separated the two germline ends. The CDR3 covers 14 residues. CDR1 is MNHEY, CDR2 SVGAGI, per germline. Here the CDR3 DNA reads TGTGCCAGCAGACCCCCCACAACACGGGGGACCCAGTACTTC. Translation: CASRPPTTRGTQYF.

The chain uses TRBV10-3 and TRBJ2-2; TRBD1 agrees at 7 bases. This CDR3 has 12 residues. V shed 10 bases and J 3 bases; nucleotides not matched to a gene: 2. CDR1 is ENHRY and CDR2 is SYGVKD in the germline V gene. CDR3 nucleotides: TGTGCCACCCAGGGGGACACCGGGGAGCTGTTTTTT. Amino acids: CATQGDTGELFF.

The DNA for the CDR3 is TGCAGTGCCCAAGCTCCCCAGGGGGCTGGCGCCAAAAACATTCAGTACTTC. Translating gives CSAQAPQGAGAKNIQYF. V usage is TRBV20-1 and J usage is TRBJ2-4; the match to TRBD1 covers 8 bases. V gave up 6 bases and J gave up 1 base; unmatched junction bases: 14. Germline V gene lookup returns CDR1 DFQATT and CDR2 SNEGSKA (reference sequence). The CDR3 totals 17 residues.

This clonotype appeared many times. V gene TRBV20-1 combines with J gene TRBJ1-5; a possible D gene is TRBD1 (6 bases). Germline-derived CDR1 and CDR2 are DFQATT and SNEGSKA (reference sequence). With 1 base removed from V and 4 bases from J, the gap between germline ends came to 11 bases. This CDR3 is built from 14 residues. CDR3 coding DNA: TGCAGTGCTAGAGCCGGAACAGGGAATCAGCCCCAGCATTTT. Translating gives CSARAGTGNQPQHF.